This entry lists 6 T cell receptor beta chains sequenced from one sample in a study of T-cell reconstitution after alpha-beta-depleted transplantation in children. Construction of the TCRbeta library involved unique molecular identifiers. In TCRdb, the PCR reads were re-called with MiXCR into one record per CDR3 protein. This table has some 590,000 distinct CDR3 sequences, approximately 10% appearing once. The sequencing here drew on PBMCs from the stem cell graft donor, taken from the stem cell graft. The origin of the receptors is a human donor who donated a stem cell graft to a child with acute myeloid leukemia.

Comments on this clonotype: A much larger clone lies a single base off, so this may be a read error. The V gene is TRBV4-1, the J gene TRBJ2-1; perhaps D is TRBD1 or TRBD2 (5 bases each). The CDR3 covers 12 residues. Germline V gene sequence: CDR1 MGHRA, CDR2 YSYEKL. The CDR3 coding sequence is TGTGCCAGCAGCCCGGGGACCAATGAGCAGTTCTTC. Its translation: CASSPGTNEQFF.

CDR3 residues: CASSYSRAGDEYF. CDR3 sequence (DNA): TGTGCCAGCAGTTACTCCAGGGCGGGAGACGAGTACTTC. This chain links TRBV6-5 with TRBJ2-7; 7 nucleotides line up with TRBD2. Germline CDR1 and CDR2: MNHEY and SVGAGI. V shed 0 bases, J shed 11 bases, and the junction held 7 bases outside the gene matches. The CDR3 runs to 13 residues.

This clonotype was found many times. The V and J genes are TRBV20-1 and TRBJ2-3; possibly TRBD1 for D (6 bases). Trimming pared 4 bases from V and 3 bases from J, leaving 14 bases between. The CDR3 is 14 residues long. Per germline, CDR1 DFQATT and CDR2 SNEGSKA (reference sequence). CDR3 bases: TGCAGTGCTAATTCAGGGGATGGGACAGATACGCAGTATTTT. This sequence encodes CSANSGDGTDTQYF.

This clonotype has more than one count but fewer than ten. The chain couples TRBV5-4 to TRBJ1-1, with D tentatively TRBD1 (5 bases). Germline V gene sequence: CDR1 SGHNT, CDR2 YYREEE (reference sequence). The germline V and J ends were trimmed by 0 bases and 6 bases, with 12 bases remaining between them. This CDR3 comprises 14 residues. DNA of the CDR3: TGTGCCAGCAGCTTGGCCGGGGGAGTCTCTGAAGCTTTCTTT. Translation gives CASSLAGGVSEAFF. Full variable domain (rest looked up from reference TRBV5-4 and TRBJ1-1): ETGVTQSPTHLIKTRGQQVTLRCSSQSGHNTVSWYQQALGQGPQFIFQYYREEENGRGNFPPRFSGLQFPNYSSELNVNALELDDSALYLCASSLAGGVSEAFFGQGTRLTVV.

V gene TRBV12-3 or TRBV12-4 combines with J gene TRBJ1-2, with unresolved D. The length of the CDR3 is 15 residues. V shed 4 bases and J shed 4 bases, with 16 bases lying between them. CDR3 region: CASSSRLIALYGYTF. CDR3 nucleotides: TGTGCCAGCAGTTCACGGTTGATAGCACTCTATGGCTACACCTTC.

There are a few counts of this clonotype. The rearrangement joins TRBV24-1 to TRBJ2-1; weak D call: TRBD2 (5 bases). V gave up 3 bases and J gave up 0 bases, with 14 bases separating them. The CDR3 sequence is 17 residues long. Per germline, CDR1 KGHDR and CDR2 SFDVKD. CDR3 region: CATSDRTTGSSYNEQFF. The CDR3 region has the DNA TGTGCCACCAGTGATCGGACCACGGGGTCCTCCTACAATGAGCAGTTCTTC.